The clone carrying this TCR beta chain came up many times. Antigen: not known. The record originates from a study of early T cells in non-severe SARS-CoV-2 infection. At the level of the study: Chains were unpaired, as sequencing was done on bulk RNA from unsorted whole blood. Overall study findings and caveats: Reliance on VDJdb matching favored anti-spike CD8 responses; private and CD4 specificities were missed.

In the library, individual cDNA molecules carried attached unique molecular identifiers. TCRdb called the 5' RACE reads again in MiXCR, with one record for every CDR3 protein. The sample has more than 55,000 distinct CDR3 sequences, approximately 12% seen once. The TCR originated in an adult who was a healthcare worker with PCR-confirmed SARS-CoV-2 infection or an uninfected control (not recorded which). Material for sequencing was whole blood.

The CDR3 spells CASSPLGGYEQYF. CDR3 sequence (DNA): TGTGCCAGTAGTCCTCTGGGCGGCTACGAGCAGTACTTC. J is TRBJ2-7 and V is TRBV19, with D unresolved. The CDR3 loop spans 13 amino acids. Germline V gene data show CDR1 as LNHDA and CDR2 as SQIVND (reference sequence). Trimming took 5 bases from V and 3 from J, leaving 11 bases between them.